The following is a T cell receptor beta chain sequence with its context. Its target is unknown. The data belong to a study of response to subunit inactivated influenza vaccine. The study's findings and limits: The authors offered the suggestion that each seasonal influenza vaccination recruits few new T cells.

In germline, CDR1 is LGHDT, CDR2 YNNKEL (reference sequence). Between the trimmed V and J ends, which lost 1 base and 0 bases, there was a span of 9 bases. The CDR3 length is 15 residues. TCRdb independently ran MiXCR on the RT-PCR reads; one entry per CDR3 protein. The sample consists of about 780,000 distinct CDR3 sequences, roughly 18% of them appearing once. This chain links TRBV3-1 with TRBJ2-5; D remains ambiguous. The input for sequencing was PBMCs from blood, taken approximately 5 days after vaccination. The clonotype originates from a man in his fifties who received an inactivated influenza vaccine. The CDR3 DNA reads as TGTGCCAGCAGCCAAGGTTATCTAAACCAAGAGACCCAGTACTTC. This codes for CASSQGYLNQETQYF.